These 25 T cell receptor beta chains came from one sample sequenced in a study of T-cell memory formation after mild COVID-19 (dated by TCRdb to the early 2020s). The library was built by means of 5' RACE. TCRdb lists the instrument as Illumina NovaSeq 6000. The public reads were run again by TCRdb, first through fastp at Q25 and then through MiXCR, and only productive beta chains were kept. Under each unique CDR3 protein, matching rows form one entry showing the most common genes and DNA. The sample records roughly 110,000 distinct CDR3 sequences, 15% to 20% of which are singletons. The top ten clonotypes cover 28% of the sample. The sample taken for sequencing was PBMCs or a T cell subset sorted from them (not recorded which). These receptors were obtained from an adult woman who had mild COVID-19 (a few samples of this study predate the infection). The sample titles of this study are shuffled in the database, so cell type and time point are left out; the donor was told from shared clones.

The chain links TRBV20-1 to TRBJ2-1; 10 nucleotides line up with TRBD2. The CDR3 length is 17 residues. V dropped 1 base and J dropped 3; count of bases not matched to a gene: 9. Germline V gene data show CDR1 as DFQATT and CDR2 as SNEGSKA (reference sequence). In DNA, the CDR3 is TGCAGTGCTAGAGGGCTAGCGGGGGCCTATTTCTACAATGAGCAGTTCTTC. This gives the protein CSARGLAGAYFYNEQFF.

This clonotype has more than one count but fewer than ten. The rearrangement links TRBV3-1 to TRBJ1-1; 10 nucleotides line up with TRBD1. This CDR3 is 18 amino acids long. Germline trimming cut 3 bases from V and 2 bases from J; bases unmatched to any gene: 12. Germline values: CDR1 LGHDT, CDR2 YNNKEL (reference sequence). The CDR3 loop is CASSQLPGQGPLNTEAFF. CDR3 DNA sequence: TGTGCCAGCAGCCAGCTCCCGGGACAGGGGCCCCTTAACACTGAAGCTTTCTTT.

V and J are TRBV9 and TRBJ2-7; TRBD1 matches 9 bases. CDR3 length equals 14 residues. J lost 0 bases, V lost 7 bases, and 5 bases had no gene match. Germline assignment: CDR1 SGDLS and CDR2 YYNGEE. CDR3 DNA sequence: TGTGCCAGCGCCCCGGGACAGGGCTCCTACGAGCAGTACTTC. Encoded protein: CASAPGQGSYEQYF.

This clonotype has at least ten counts. The chain's CDR3 is CASGADTQYF. CDR3 bases: TGTGCCAGCGGGGCAGATACGCAGTATTTT. The chain joins TRBV9 to TRBJ2-3; D is unresolved. The V gene lost 7 bases and the J gene lost 4 bases, with 4 bases spanning the gap. CDR1 SGDLS and CDR2 YYNGEE come from the germline V gene. The CDR3 is made up of 10 amino acids.

The J gene is TRBJ1-1, the V gene TRBV29-1; D not resolved. The germline V and J ends were trimmed by 6 bases and 6 bases, with 14 bases remaining between them. Germline CDR1 is SQVTM and CDR2 is ANQGSEA. The CDR3 contains 12 residues. CDR3 protein: CSVKAQFSEAFF. The CDR3 nucleotides read TGCAGCGTGAAGGCGCAGTTCTCTGAAGCTTTCTTT.

The J gene is TRBJ2-1, the V gene TRBV24-1, with D perhaps TRBD2 (6 bases). Germline assignment: CDR1 KGHDR and CDR2 SFDVKD. CDR3 length equals 17 residues. V was shortened by 1 base and J by 0 bases, with 12 bases between the two germline ends. DNA for the CDR3: TGTGCCACCAGTGATTTAAGCCCCGGGAGCTCCTACAATGAGCAGTTCTTC. This encodes CATSDLSPGSSYNEQFF.

The V and J genes are TRBV12-3 or TRBV12-4 and TRBJ1-6, with D unresolved. This CDR3 comprises 14 residues. Trimming shortened V by 1 base and J by 7 bases, and 8 bases separated the two germline ends. CDR3 residues: CASSLGALNSPLHF. The DNA of the CDR3 is TGTGCCAGCAGTTTAGGGGCCCTAAATTCACCCCTCCACTTT.

This rearrangement joins TRBV7-8 to TRBJ2-1, with D possibly matching TRBD1 (5 bases). CDR3 length: 15 residues. Germline CDR1 and CDR2: SGHVS and FQNEAQ. Trimming stripped 1 base from V and 2 bases from J, with 9 bases between. For the CDR3, the DNA is TGTGCCAGCAGCTTAGGGACATATCCCTACAATGAGCAGTTCTTC. Translation: CASSLGTYPYNEQFF.

The chain carries TRBV12-3 or TRBV12-4 and TRBJ1-1; possibly TRBD1 for D (6 bases). V was cut by 6 bases and J by 6 bases, with 17 bases left in between. The CDR3 extends over 14 amino acids. The CDR3 loop is CASRYHGQPSEAFF. CDR3 in DNA: TGTGCCAGCAGGTATCACGGACAGCCATCTGAAGCTTTCTTT.

V gene TRBV7-2 combines with J gene TRBJ2-1, with 15 positions matching TRBD2. Losses at the gene ends were 5 bases for V and 8 bases for J; bases not matched to a gene: 4. This CDR3 contains 15 residues. Germline V gene sequence: CDR1 SGHTA, CDR2 FQGNSA. DNA for the CDR3: TGTGCCAGCAGCCTTGGACTAGCGGGAGGGGATGAGCAGTTCTTC. It is translated as CASSLGLAGGDEQFF.

The V and J genes are TRBV5-1 and TRBJ2-5; TRBD2 matches 9 bases. The CDR3 runs to 17 residues. Trimming removed 0 bases from V and 5 bases from J; junction bases left unmatched: 11. Per germline, CDR1 SGHRS and CDR2 YFSETQ. The CDR3 DNA follows: TGCGCCAGCAGCTTGGCCTGGCGGGGGGGCCTCGAGGAGACCCAGTACTTC. Amino acid sequence: CASSLAWRGGLEETQYF.

This chain uses TRBV4-2 with TRBJ2-7, with TRBD2 as a possible D gene (6 bases). Germline V CDR1 and CDR2: LGHNA, YNFKEQ. Trimming removed 3 bases at V and 3 bases at J, with 12 bases between. The CDR3 is 14 residues long. CDR3: CASSQGRSGYEQYF. CDR3 DNA sequence: TGTGCCAGCAGCCAGGGCCGTAGCGGCTACGAGCAGTACTTC.

The J gene is TRBJ2-3, the V gene TRBV5-1; D is possibly TRBD1 (6 bases). Trimming took 4 bases from V and 4 from J, leaving 10 bases between them. The CDR3 has 13 residues. Germline CDR1 reads SGHRS; CDR2 reads YFSETQ. CDR3 amino acids: CASSPGVADTQYF. Here the CDR3 DNA reads TGCGCCAGCAGCCCAGGGGTGGCAGATACGCAGTATTTT.

This clonotype has just a few counts. The chain carries TRBV5-6 and TRBJ2-1; 7 bases are a match to TRBD2. V lost 3 bases and J lost 6; bases outside the gene matches: 3. This CDR3 is built from 13 residues. Germline-derived CDR1 and CDR2 are SGHDT and YYEEEE. CDR3 nucleotides: TGTGCCAGCAGCTGGGGGACTACCAATGAGCAGTTCTTC. Its translation is CASSWGTTNEQFF.

This clonotype was seen more than once but under ten times. The J gene is TRBJ2-7, the V gene TRBV29-1; maybe TRBD1 (6 bases). This CDR3 contains 16 residues. V dropped 6 bases and J dropped 2 bases, with 23 bases sitting between them. CDR1 and CDR2 (germline): SQVTM, ANQGSEA. The CDR3 spells CSVLVPQGTAPYEQYF. The DNA for the CDR3 is TGCAGCGTACTAGTCCCCCAGGGGACCGCCCCCTACGAGCAGTACTTC.

The V gene is TRBV27, the J gene TRBJ2-7; no definite D call. This CDR3 comprises 13 residues. V lost 8 bases to trimming and J lost 0 bases, with 11 bases between them. Germline V lookup: CDR1 MNHEY, CDR2 SMNVEV (reference sequence). CDR3: CASRASSSYEQYF. In DNA, the CDR3 is TGTGCCAGCCGGGCCTCAAGCTCCTACGAGCAGTACTTC.

This clonotype came up a few times. The chain recombines TRBV30 with TRBJ2-3, with a tentative D call TRBD2 (5 bases). The length of the CDR3 is 13 residues. Germline V lookup: CDR1 GTSNPN, CDR2 SVGIG (reference sequence). V shed 6 bases and J shed 7 bases, with 17 bases lying between them. The chain's CDR3 is CACLPPVANTQYF. CDR3 nucleotides: TGTGCCTGTCTCCCTCCTGTAGCGAATACGCAGTATTTT.

The chain links TRBV15 to TRBJ2-7; no reliable D call. The V and J ends lost 4 bases and 5 bases respectively, with 15 bases between them. Germline lookup yields CDR1 LNHNV and CDR2 YYDKDF (reference sequence). The CDR3 totals 14 residues. CDR3 sequence: CATSTKTQSDEQYF. CDR3 DNA: TGTGCCACCAGCACTAAGACCCAGAGCGACGAGCAGTACTTC.

This rearrangement joins TRBV2 to TRBJ2-3; 11 nucleotides agree with TRBD2. In germline, CDR1 is SNHLY, CDR2 FYNNEI. This CDR3 is built from 17 residues. V shed 5 bases and J 3 bases; nucleotides not matched to a gene: 10. The CDR3 DNA follows: TGTGCCAGCAGTCTATCCTCACTAGCGGGAGTAACAGATACGCAGTATTTT. Translation: CASSLSSLAGVTDTQYF.

This sequence joins TRBV4-1 and TRBJ1-2; no firm D call. The V and J ends lost 1 base and 8 bases respectively, with 23 bases between them. CDR1 is MGHRA, CDR2 YSYEKL, per germline. This CDR3 is 17 amino acids long. The CDR3 sequence: CASSQAPSWGTSGGYTF. The DNA for the CDR3 is TGCGCCAGCAGCCAAGCCCCCTCTTGGGGAACCAGTGGGGGCTACACCTTC.

This clonotype was counted at least ten times. The chain is built from TRBV3-1 and TRBJ2-5, with unresolved D. Germline V gene lookup returns CDR1 LGHDT and CDR2 YNNKEL (reference sequence). This CDR3 is 13 amino acids long. Trimming left V 3 bases short and J 5 bases short, with 10 bases between. The CDR3 sequence is CASSHIRTETQYF. DNA of the CDR3: TGTGCCAGCAGCCACATCCGGACGGAGACCCAGTACTTC.

This clonotype was seen a handful of times. The V and J genes are TRBV11-2 and TRBJ2-2, with D perhaps matching TRBD2 (7 bases). Trimming stripped 4 bases from V and 0 bases from J, with 9 bases between. The germline V gene has CDR1 SGHAT and CDR2 FQNNGV. The CDR3 has 15 amino acids. The CDR3 here is CASSWGGSNTGELFF. The CDR3 coding sequence is TGTGCCAGCAGCTGGGGGGGCTCGAACACCGGGGAGCTGTTTTTT.

This chain uses TRBV7-9 with TRBJ2-3, with 14 bases matching TRBD2. This CDR3 spans 15 amino acids. The J segment lost 5 bases and the V segment lost 3 bases, leaving 1 base of the junction unmatched. From germline, CDR1 is SEHNR and CDR2 FQNEAQ (reference sequence). In DNA, the CDR3 is TGTGCCAGCAGCTTGACTAGCGGGAGGGGAGATACGCAGTATTTT. Translated: CASSLTSGRGDTQYF.

This clonotype was picked up a small number of times. V and J are TRBV11-2 and TRBJ2-7, with D tentatively TRBD1 or TRBD2 (6 bases each). Trimming took 4 bases from V and 8 from J, leaving 18 bases between them. CDR1 is SGHAT and CDR2 is FQNNGV in the germline V gene. CDR3 length equals 14 residues. The CDR3 loop is CASSSPRGVGQQYF. The DNA for the CDR3 is TGTGCCAGCAGCTCCCCTAGGGGGGTAGGGCAGCAGTACTTC.

This clonotype was counted between two and nine times. The chain carries TRBV7-9 and TRBJ2-7; 7 nucleotides align to TRBD2. The junction had 15 bases not matched to a gene; V was cut back by 8 bases and J by 5 bases. Germline V gene sequence: CDR1 SEHNR, CDR2 FQNEAQ (reference sequence). This CDR3 region has 15 residues. CDR3 sequence: CASSGREGPVNEQYF. The CDR3 coding sequence is TGTGCCAGCTCAGGGAGGGAGGGCCCTGTCAACGAGCAGTACTTC.